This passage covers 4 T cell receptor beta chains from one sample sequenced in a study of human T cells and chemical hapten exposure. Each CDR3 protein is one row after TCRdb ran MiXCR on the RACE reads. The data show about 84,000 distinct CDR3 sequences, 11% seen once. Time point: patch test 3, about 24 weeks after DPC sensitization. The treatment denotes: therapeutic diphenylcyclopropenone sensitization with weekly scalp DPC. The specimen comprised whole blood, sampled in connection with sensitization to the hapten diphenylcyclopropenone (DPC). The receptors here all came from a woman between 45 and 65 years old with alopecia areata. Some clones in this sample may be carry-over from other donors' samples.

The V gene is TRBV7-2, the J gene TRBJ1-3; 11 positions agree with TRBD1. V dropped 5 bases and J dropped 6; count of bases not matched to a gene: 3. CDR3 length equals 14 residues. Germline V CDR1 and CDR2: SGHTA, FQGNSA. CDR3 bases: TGTGCCAGCAGCAGGGGACAGGGGGAAAACACCATATATTTT. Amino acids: CASSRGQGENTIYF.

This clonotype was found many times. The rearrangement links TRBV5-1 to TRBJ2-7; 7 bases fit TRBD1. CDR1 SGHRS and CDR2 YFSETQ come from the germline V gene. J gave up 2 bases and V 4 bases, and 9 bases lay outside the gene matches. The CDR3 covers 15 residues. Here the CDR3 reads CASSREGASTYEQYF. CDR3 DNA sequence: TGCGCCAGCAGCCGAGAGGGGGCCAGCACCTACGAGCAGTACTTC.

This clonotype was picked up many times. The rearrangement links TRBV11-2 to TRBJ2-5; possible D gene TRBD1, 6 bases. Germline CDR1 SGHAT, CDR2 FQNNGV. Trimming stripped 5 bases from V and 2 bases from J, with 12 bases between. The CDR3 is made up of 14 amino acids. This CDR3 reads CASSHRTEQETQYF. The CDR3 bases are TGTGCCAGCAGCCACCGGACAGAGCAAGAGACCCAGTACTTC.

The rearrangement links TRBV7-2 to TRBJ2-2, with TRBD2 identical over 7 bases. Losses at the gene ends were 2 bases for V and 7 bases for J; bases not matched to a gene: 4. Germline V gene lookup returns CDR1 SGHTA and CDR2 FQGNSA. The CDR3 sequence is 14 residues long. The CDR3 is CASSLQGGVGELFF. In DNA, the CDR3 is TGTGCCAGCAGCTTACAGGGAGGGGTCGGGGAGCTGTTTTTT.